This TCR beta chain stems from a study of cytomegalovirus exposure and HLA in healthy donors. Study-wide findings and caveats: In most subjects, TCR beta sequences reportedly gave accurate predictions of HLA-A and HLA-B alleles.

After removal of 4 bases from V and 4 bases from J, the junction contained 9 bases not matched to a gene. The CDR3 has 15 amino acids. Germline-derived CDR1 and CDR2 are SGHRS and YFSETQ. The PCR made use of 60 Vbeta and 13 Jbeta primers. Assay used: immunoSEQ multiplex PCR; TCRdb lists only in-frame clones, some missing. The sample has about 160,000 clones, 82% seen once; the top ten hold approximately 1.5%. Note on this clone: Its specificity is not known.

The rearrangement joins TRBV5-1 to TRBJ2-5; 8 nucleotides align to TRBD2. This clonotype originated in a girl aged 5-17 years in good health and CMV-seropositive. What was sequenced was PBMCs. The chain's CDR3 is CASSRSGVGGETQYF. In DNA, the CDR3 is TGCGCCAGCAGCCGTAGCGGGGTGGGTGGAGAGACCCAGTACTTC.